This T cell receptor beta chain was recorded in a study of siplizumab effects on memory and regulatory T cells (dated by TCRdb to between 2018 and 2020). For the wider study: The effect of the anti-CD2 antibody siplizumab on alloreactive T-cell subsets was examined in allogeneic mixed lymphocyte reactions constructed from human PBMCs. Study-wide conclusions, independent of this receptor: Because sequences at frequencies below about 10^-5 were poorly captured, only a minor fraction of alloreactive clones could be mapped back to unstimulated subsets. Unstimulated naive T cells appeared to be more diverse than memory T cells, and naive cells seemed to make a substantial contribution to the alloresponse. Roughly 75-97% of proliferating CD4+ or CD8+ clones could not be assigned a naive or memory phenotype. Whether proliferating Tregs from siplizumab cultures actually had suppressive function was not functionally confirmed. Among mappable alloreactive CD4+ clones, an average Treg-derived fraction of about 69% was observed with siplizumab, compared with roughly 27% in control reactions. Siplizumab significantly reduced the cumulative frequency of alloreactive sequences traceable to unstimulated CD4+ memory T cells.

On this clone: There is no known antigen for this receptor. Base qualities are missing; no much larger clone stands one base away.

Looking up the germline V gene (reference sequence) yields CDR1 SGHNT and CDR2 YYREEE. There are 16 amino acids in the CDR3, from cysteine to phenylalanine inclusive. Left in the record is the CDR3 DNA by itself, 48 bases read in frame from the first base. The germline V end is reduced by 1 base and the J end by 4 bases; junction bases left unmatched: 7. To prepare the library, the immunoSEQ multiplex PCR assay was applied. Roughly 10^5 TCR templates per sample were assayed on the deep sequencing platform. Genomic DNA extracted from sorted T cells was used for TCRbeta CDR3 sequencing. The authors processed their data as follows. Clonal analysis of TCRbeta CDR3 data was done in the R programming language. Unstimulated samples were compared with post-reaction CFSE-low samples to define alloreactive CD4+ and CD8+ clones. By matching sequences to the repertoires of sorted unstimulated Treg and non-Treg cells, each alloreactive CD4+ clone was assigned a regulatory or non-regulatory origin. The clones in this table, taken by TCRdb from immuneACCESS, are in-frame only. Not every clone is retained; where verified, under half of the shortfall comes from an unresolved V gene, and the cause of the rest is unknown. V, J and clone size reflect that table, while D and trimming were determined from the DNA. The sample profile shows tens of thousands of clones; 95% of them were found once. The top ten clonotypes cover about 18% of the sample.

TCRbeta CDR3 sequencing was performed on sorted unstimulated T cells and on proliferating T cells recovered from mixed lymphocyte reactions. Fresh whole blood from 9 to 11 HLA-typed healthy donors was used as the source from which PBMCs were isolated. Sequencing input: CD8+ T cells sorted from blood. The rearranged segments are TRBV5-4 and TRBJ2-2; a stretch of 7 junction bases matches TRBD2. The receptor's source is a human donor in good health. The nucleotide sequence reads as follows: TGTGCCAGCAGCTTGTATCGCGGGAGTTCCACCGGGGAGCTGTTTTTT. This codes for CASSLYRGSSTGELFF.